Following are 12 T cell receptor beta chains from one sample sequenced in a study of regulatory T cells in long-lasting Graves disease. Arm-PCR of CDR3 regions and iRepertoire HTBI primers were the basis on which TCR beta libraries were built. TCRdb analysed the multiplex PCR reads with MiXCR anew, one entry per CDR3 protein. The sample consists of hundreds of thousands of distinct CDR3 sequences, approximately 31% of them appearing once. Regarding time point: persistent/refractory GD, antithyroid drugs over 5 years with positive TRAb. The TCR library was made from RNA that had been extracted from PBMCs in TRIzol. The specimen comprised peripheral blood mononuclear cells (PBMCs), sampled when the disease was refractory, from a patient treated with antithyroid drugs. The receptors were gathered from a female donor with Graves disease.

The rearrangement uses TRBV2 and TRBJ2-7, with 9 nucleotides matching TRBD1. Germline-derived CDR1 and CDR2 are SNHLY and FYNNEI. This CDR3 has 12 residues. V trimming: 3 bases; J trimming: 11 bases; junction bases outside the gene matches: 5. The CDR3 region has the DNA TGTGCCAGCAGTGACCGGGACAGGGATAAGTACTTC. This gives the protein CASSDRDRDKYF. Combining the CDR3 with reference TRBV2 and TRBJ2-7 gives the whole variable domain EPEVTQTPSHQVTQMGQEVILRCVPISNHLYFYWYRQILGQKVEFLVSFYNNEISEKSEIFDDQFSVERPDGSNFTLKIRSTKLEDSAMYFCASSDRDRDKYFGPGTRLTVT.

J is TRBJ2-5 and V is TRBV3-1; D not resolved. Per the germline V gene, CDR1 is LGHDT and CDR2 is YNNKEL (reference sequence). The V end was cut by 0 bases, the J end by 2 bases, with 10 bases between. The CDR3 extends over 15 amino acids. CDR3 nucleotides: TGTGCCAGCAGCCAAGATACTCGGCGGCAAGAGACCCAGTACTTC. It translates to CASSQDTRRQETQYF.

The V call is TRBV11-1, the J call TRBJ1-2, with TRBD1 as a possible D gene (6 bases). Deletions cut 5 bases from V and 6 bases from J, with 25 bases between. CDR1 and CDR2 from the germline V gene are SGHAT and FQDESV (reference sequence). The CDR3 loop spans 17 amino acids. As DNA, the CDR3 is TGTGCCAGCAGCCAGGACCGGTCGAGGGGGGCGTGGGATGGCTACACCTTC. The encoded protein is CASSQDRSRGAWDGYTF.

The rearrangement joins TRBV14 to TRBJ2-7; no clear D gene. CDR1 is SGHDN and CDR2 is FVKESK in the germline V gene. Trimming took off 5 bases at V and 7 bases at J, with 9 bases between the two ends. The length of the CDR3 is 11 residues. The CDR3 is CASSIAREQYF. The CDR3 region has the DNA TGTGCCAGCAGCATTGCCCGGGAGCAGTACTTC.

The V gene is TRBV29-1, the J gene TRBJ2-5; D might be TRBD2 (5 bases). Germline-derived CDR1 and CDR2 are SQVTM and ANQGSEA. The CDR3 contains 13 residues. Trimming removed 8 bases at V and 2 bases at J, with 15 bases between. CDR3 coding DNA: TGCAGCAGGCTGACCAGACTACAAGAGACCCAGTACTTC. Protein product: CSRLTRLQETQYF.

This clonotype was detected only a few times. Sequence at one end of the junction differs from germline and may be a read error. The rearrangement uses TRBV9 and TRBJ2-7; perhaps D is TRBD1 or TRBD2 (5 bases each). Germline assignment: CDR1 SGDLS and CDR2 YYNGEE. The CDR3 length is 14 residues. The CDR3 coding sequence is TGTGCCAGCAGCCCCTGGGACCTACAGTACGAACAGTACTTC. Its protein product is CASSPWDLQYEQYF.

This rearrangement joins TRBV19 to TRBJ1-5, with a possible D match to TRBD1 (5 bases). The V end lost 3 bases, the J end lost 3 bases, and 9 bases lay between the germline ends. The germline V gene encodes CDR1 LNHDA and CDR2 SQIVND (reference sequence). This CDR3 comprises 14 residues. CDR3 coding DNA: TGTGCCAGTAGTATTGGGGGGAACAATCAGCCCCAGCATTTT. This sequence encodes CASSIGGNNQPQHF.

This clonotype appeared many times. The CDR3 DNA is TGTGCCAGCAGGGACAGGGGATCTACTCAGCCCCAGCATTTT. Translated, it gives CASRDRGSTQPQHF. The rearrangement links TRBV2 to TRBJ1-5, with TRBD1 matching over 9 bases. The CDR3 contains 14 residues. Trimming took 6 bases from V and 6 from J; bases not matched to a gene: 6. Germline assignment: CDR1 SNHLY and CDR2 FYNNEI.

This clonotype was counted between two and nine times. The genes are TRBV6-1 and TRBJ1-5; D ambiguous. Trimming shortened V by 5 bases and J by 10 bases, and 18 bases separated the two germline ends. Germline CDR1 and CDR2: MNHNS and SASEGT. The length of the CDR3 is 14 residues. The CDR3 reads CASSQEGGFFPQHF. CDR3 nucleotides: TGTGCCAGCAGTCAGGAGGGCGGGTTTTTTCCCCAGCATTTT.

This clonotype was observed a handful of times. The J gene is TRBJ1-1, the V gene TRBV5-1; possible D gene TRBD1, 5 bases. Germline V gives CDR1 SGHRS, CDR2 YFSETQ. The length of the CDR3 is 18 residues. V lost 4 bases, J lost 2 bases, and 24 bases lay in between. CDR3: CASSKITGTGAINTEAFF. The CDR3 nucleotides read TGCGCCAGCAGCAAGATCACCGGGACCGGAGCTATTAACACTGAAGCTTTCTTT.

V usage is TRBV27 and J usage is TRBJ1-6; D unresolved. The CDR3 totals 15 residues. Germline assignment: CDR1 MNHEY and CDR2 SMNVEV (reference sequence). V lost 6 bases, J lost 7 bases, and 16 bases lay in between. The chain's CDR3 is CASSQFPGSNSPLHF. The CDR3 nucleotides read TGTGCCAGCAGCCAATTCCCGGGGTCCAATTCACCCCTCCACTTT.

The genes are TRBV12-3 or TRBV12-4 and TRBJ1-2, with 8 bases aligning to TRBD1. The CDR3 totals 16 residues. After removal of 5 bases from V and 4 bases from J, the junction contained 12 bases not matched to a gene. The CDR3 protein is CASSRTAQGAAYGYTF. DNA for the CDR3: TGTGCCAGCAGTCGCACCGCCCAGGGGGCGGCCTATGGCTACACCTTC.